The next 13 T cell receptor beta chains were all read from a single sample in a study of blood T cell repertoires in COVID-19. Sequencing used immunoSEQ multiplex PCR; TCRdb keeps in-frame clones, though not all of them. The sample records roughly 120,000 clones, 75% to 90% being singletons. The sample comprised peripheral blood. Every receptor here comes from a human donor in a cohort sampled during active COVID-19.

The chain carries TRBV6-1 and TRBJ1-2; D not resolved. This CDR3 has 14 amino acids. V lost 2 bases, J lost 1 base, and 8 bases lay in between. Germline values: CDR1 MNHNS, CDR2 SASEGT. Written as DNA, the CDR3 is TGTGCCAGCAGTGAACCGGGTCTTAACTATGGCTACACCTTC. Residues: CASSEPGLNYGYTF.

This clone showed up just once. The chain carries TRBV28 and TRBJ1-4; D might be TRBD1 (5 bases). Per the germline V gene, CDR1 is MDHEN and CDR2 is SYDVKM. With 4 bases removed from V and 4 bases from J, the gap between germline ends came to 16 bases. The CDR3 has 16 amino acids. DNA for the CDR3: TGTGCCAGCAGTTCCGGGGGACTTCCTGGTAATGAAAAACTGTTTTTT. As protein: CASSSGGLPGNEKLFF.

The V call is TRBV28, the J call TRBJ2-7; TRBD1 matches 7 bases. The CDR3 spans 15 residues. Germline CDR1 reads MDHEN; CDR2 reads SYDVKM. V was pared by 4 bases and J by 7 bases, with 13 bases of the junction left unmatched. The CDR3, as DNA: TGTGCCAGCAGTTCCAGACAGGGTCTACTAGGGGAGCAGTACTTC. Protein product: CASSSRQGLLGEQYF.

The rearrangement joins TRBV6-5 to TRBJ2-7; 9 positions agree with TRBD2. V lost 4 bases and J lost 2; bases outside the gene matches: 3. The CDR3 extends over 14 amino acids. CDR1 and CDR2 from the germline V gene are MNHEY and SVGAGI. DNA of the CDR3: TGTGCCAGCAGTTCTAGCGGGACAACCTACGAGCAGTACTTC. It yields the protein CASSSSGTTYEQYF.

The V and J genes are TRBV14 and TRBJ1-1, with D unresolved. CDR3 size: 14 residues. Germline CDR1 reads SGHDN; CDR2 reads FVKESK. With 0 bases removed from V and 9 bases from J, the gap between germline ends came to 14 bases. The CDR3 here is CASSQDPGRRKAFF. CDR3 sequence (DNA): TGTGCCAGCAGCCAAGATCCCGGGAGACGGAAAGCTTTCTTT.

V usage is TRBV4-1 and J usage is TRBJ1-1; D is perhaps TRBD1 (6 bases). V was shortened by 6 bases and J by 6 bases, with 17 bases between the two germline ends. Looked up from germline, CDR1 is MGHRA and CDR2 is YSYEKL. The length of the CDR3 is 14 residues. The CDR3 spells CASSQSGGGAEAFF. The CDR3, as DNA: TGCGCCAGCAGTCAAAGTGGAGGGGGGGCTGAAGCTTTCTTT.

This chain uses TRBV5-1 with TRBJ1-6; possible D gene TRBD1, 6 bases. Germline-derived CDR1 and CDR2 are SGHRS and YFSETQ. Deletions cut 4 bases from V and 6 bases from J, with 11 bases between. The CDR3 totals 14 residues. The CDR3 spells CASSGGQPNSPLHF. The CDR3 nucleotides are TGCGCCAGCAGCGGAGGACAGCCTAATTCACCCCTCCACTTT.

The chain employs TRBV28 and TRBJ1-5; 10 nucleotides agree with TRBD1. V gave up 4 bases and J gave up 1 base; unmatched junction bases: 13. Per germline, CDR1 MDHEN and CDR2 SYDVKM. The length of the CDR3 is 19 residues. CDR3 sequence reads: CASSSKRDRGLWSNQPQHF. Written as DNA, the CDR3 is TGTGCCAGCAGTTCGAAGCGAGACAGGGGGCTGTGGAGCAATCAGCCCCAGCATTTT.

The chain couples TRBV6-6 to TRBJ2-6, with a possible D match to TRBD1 (6 bases). Trimming took 2 bases from V and 4 from J, leaving 12 bases between them. The CDR3 totals 16 residues. Germline lookup yields CDR1 MNHNY and CDR2 SVGAGI (reference sequence). The CDR3 nucleotides read TGTGCCAGCAGTTACGCATCAGGGGCCGGGGCCAACGTCCTGACTTTC. Translation gives CASSYASGAGANVLTF.

The rearrangement uses TRBV4-1 and TRBJ1-1, with 9 bases aligning to TRBD1. This CDR3 has 15 amino acids. The germline V gene has CDR1 MGHRA and CDR2 YSYEKL. V trimming: 3 bases; J trimming: 1 base; junction bases outside the gene matches: 3. The CDR3 DNA sequence: TGCGCCAGCAGCCACGGGACAGGGTGGAACACTGAAGCTTTCTTT. Encoded protein: CASSHGTGWNTEAFF.

The rearrangement joins TRBV18 to TRBJ1-2; D might be TRBD1 (5 bases). This CDR3 comprises 13 residues. Germline V gene sequence: CDR1 KGHSH, CDR2 LQKENI. Trimming shortened V by 2 bases and J by 2 bases, and 6 bases separated the two germline ends. Here the CDR3 DNA reads TGTGCCAGCTCACCAGACAGAAACTATGGCTACACCTTC. It yields the protein CASSPDRNYGYTF.

CDR3 DNA sequence: TGTGCCACCAGCGGAGGACAGGGGTTCTACGAGCAGTACTTC. Protein: CATSGGQGFYEQYF. The V gene is TRBV15, the J gene TRBJ2-7; 9 bases fit TRBD1. With V trimmed by 5 bases and J by 3 bases, 5 bases remained unmatched. Germline CDR1 and CDR2: LNHNV and YYDKDF (reference sequence). This CDR3 comprises 14 residues.

The V call is TRBV6-5, the J call TRBJ1-1, with D perhaps TRBD1 (5 bases). CDR1 and CDR2 from the germline V gene are MNHEY and SVGAGI. CDR3 length: 13 amino acids. Trimming pared 8 bases from V and 6 bases from J, leaving 16 bases between. The CDR3 reads CASCLGGIPEAFF. For the CDR3, the DNA is TGTGCCAGCTGCCTGGGGGGGATCCCTGAAGCTTTCTTT.